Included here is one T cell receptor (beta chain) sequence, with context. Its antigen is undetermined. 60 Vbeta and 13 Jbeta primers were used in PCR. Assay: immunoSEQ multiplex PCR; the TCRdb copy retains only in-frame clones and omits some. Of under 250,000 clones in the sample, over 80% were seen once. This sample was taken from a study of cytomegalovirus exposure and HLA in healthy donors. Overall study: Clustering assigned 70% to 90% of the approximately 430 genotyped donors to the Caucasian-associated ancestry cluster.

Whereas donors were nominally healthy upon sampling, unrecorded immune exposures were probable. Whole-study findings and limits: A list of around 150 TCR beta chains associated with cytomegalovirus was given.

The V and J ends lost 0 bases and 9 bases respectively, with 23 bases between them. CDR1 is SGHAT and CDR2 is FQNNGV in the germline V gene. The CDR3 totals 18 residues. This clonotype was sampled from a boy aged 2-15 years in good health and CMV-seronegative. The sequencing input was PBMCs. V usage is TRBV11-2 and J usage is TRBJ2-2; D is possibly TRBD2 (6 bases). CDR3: CASSLDLGGGTPGRELFF. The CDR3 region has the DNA TGTGCCAGCAGCTTAGATCTGGGAGGTGGGACTCCGGGGAGGGAGCTGTTTTTT.